The 17 T cell receptor beta chains below all came from one sample that was sequenced in a study of blood T cells in healthy people across ages. Then a second PCR, running roughly 6 to 12 cycles, was carried out with a sample-barcoded 5' primer and a J-beta primer mix. TCRdb reprocessed the 5' RACE reads via MiXCR and lists one record per CDR3 protein. The sample carries over a million distinct CDR3 sequences, 35% to 45% recorded once. The sequenced sample consisted of blood. The receptors were gathered from a young woman in good health.

The J gene is TRBJ2-7, the V gene TRBV6-6; the match to TRBD2 covers 7 bases. CDR1 MNHNY and CDR2 SVGAGI come from the germline V gene (reference sequence). The CDR3 contains 11 residues. J was trimmed by 6 bases and V by 10 bases; bases with no gene match: 6. This chain's CDR3 is CATLGGFEQYF. CDR3 in DNA: TGTGCCACATTGGGGGGGTTCGAGCAGTACTTC.

The chain combines TRBV6-5 with TRBJ1-2, with D uncertain. Trimming left V 6 bases short and J 2 bases short, with 10 bases between. The V gene's germline CDR1 is MNHEY and CDR2 SVGAGI. The CDR3 covers 13 residues. The CDR3 nucleotides are TGTGCCAGCAGGAACGGGCGGAACTATGGCTACACCTTC. Amino acids: CASRNGRNYGYTF.

The gene calls are TRBV29-1 and TRBJ2-2; possible D gene TRBD1, 5 bases. V dropped 8 bases and J dropped 1 base, with 11 bases sitting between them. The length of the CDR3 is 13 residues. Germline V gene lookup returns CDR1 SQVTM and CDR2 ANQGSEA. CDR3 sequence: CSLRTRNTGELFF. CDR3 nucleotide sequence: TGCAGCCTCAGGACAAGGAACACCGGGGAGCTGTTTTTT.

The gene calls are TRBV7-8 and TRBJ2-5, with a weak D call TRBD1 (6 bases). The CDR3 spans 16 residues. Germline values: CDR1 SGHVS, CDR2 FQNEAQ. V was pared by 5 bases and J by 1 base, with 17 bases between. CDR3 sequence: CASSPRTARIQETQYF. In DNA, the CDR3 is TGTGCCAGCAGCCCCCGGACAGCCCGAATCCAAGAGACCCAGTACTTC.

The chain recombines TRBV12-3 or TRBV12-4 with TRBJ1-1; no clear D gene. CDR3 size: 11 residues. V lost 6 bases and J lost 7, with 9 bases in between. CDR3 sequence reads: CASSRAGEAFF. CDR3 sequence (DNA): TGTGCCAGCAGCCGGGCGGGTGAAGCTTTCTTT.

The CDR3 loop reads CSAQGQGPYEQYF. In nucleotides, the CDR3 is TGCAGCGCCCAGGGACAGGGACCCTACGAGCAGTACTTC. This chain connects TRBV29-1 to TRBJ2-7; TRBD1 agrees at 9 bases. Germline CDR1 reads SQVTM; CDR2 reads ANQGSEA. Losses at the gene ends were 7 bases for V and 2 bases for J; bases not matched to a gene: 6. The CDR3 is 13 residues long.

This clonotype was counted many times. V and J are TRBV7-2 and TRBJ2-1; 10 bases line up with TRBD1. After removal of 8 bases from V and 7 bases from J, the junction contained 8 bases not matched to a gene. There are 14 residues in the CDR3. Germline assignment: CDR1 SGHTA and CDR2 FQGNSA. The CDR3 here is CASSRDRGSNEQFF. For the CDR3, the DNA is TGTGCCAGCTCACGGGACAGGGGATCGAATGAGCAGTTCTTC.

V and J are TRBV27 and TRBJ1-4; the D gene is possibly TRBD1 (6 bases). The CDR3 spans 15 residues. The germline V gene has CDR1 MNHEY and CDR2 SMNVEV (reference sequence). The V end lost 1 base, the J end lost 5 bases, and 11 bases lay between the germline ends. The CDR3, as DNA: TGTGCCAGCAGTTTATATCCGGGGGCGAATGAAAAACTGTTTTTT. Protein: CASSLYPGANEKLFF.

This clonotype was seen a handful of times. The J gene is TRBJ2-5, the V gene TRBV11-2, with TRBD1 matching 7 bases. V gave up 2 bases and J gave up 2 bases; unmatched junction bases: 8. Germline CDR1 SGHAT, CDR2 FQNNGV. CDR3 size: 16 residues. The CDR3 sequence is CASSLILGGHQETQYF. The CDR3 DNA is TGTGCCAGCAGCTTAATCCTAGGGGGCCATCAAGAGACCCAGTACTTC.

V gene TRBV20-1 combines with J gene TRBJ1-2; D unresolved. CDR3 size: 14 residues. The ends were cut back, 6 bases at V and 0 bases at J, with 14 bases in the middle. CDR1 DFQATT and CDR2 SNEGSKA come from the germline V gene (reference sequence). The CDR3 here is CSAVVSQTNYGYTF. The DNA for the CDR3 is TGCAGTGCAGTGGTCTCACAGACTAACTATGGCTACACCTTC.

On this clonotype: A much more abundant neighbour one base away suggests this may be a read error. The CDR3 region has the DNA TGTGCCAGCAGCTTACATGGGGATCAGCCCCAGCATTTT. Translated: CASSLHGDQPQHF. The chain combines TRBV7-9 with TRBJ1-5, with no clear D. The CDR3 totals 13 residues. V was clipped by 2 bases and J by 5 bases, with 7 bases between them. The germline gives CDR1 SEHNR, CDR2 FQNEAQ (reference sequence).

The genes are TRBV6-5 and TRBJ1-5, with 9 bases fitting TRBD1. Germline V gene lookup returns CDR1 MNHEY and CDR2 SVGAGI. With 8 bases clipped from V and 7 bases from J, the junction kept 9 bases outside the gene matches. The CDR3 runs to 14 residues. This CDR3 is CASSGTGLGQPQHF. CDR3 bases: TGTGCCAGCTCAGGGACAGGGCTCGGGCAGCCCCAGCATTTT.

The chain couples TRBV20-1 to TRBJ2-7; D unclear. The CDR3 loop spans 14 amino acids. V was trimmed by 1 base and J by 3 bases, leaving 13 bases between them. Germline V gene data show CDR1 as DFQATT and CDR2 as SNEGSKA (reference sequence). The CDR3 DNA reads TGCAGTGCTAGAGCCGGGTATGTGAACTACGAGCAGTACTTC. Translation gives CSARAGYVNYEQYF.

The V and J genes are TRBV28 and TRBJ2-4, with 8 bases that match TRBD2. The J call is doubtful: the DNA matches TRBJ2-7 better. Germline loops: CDR1 MDHEN, CDR2 SYDVKM. The CDR3 spans 15 residues. CDR3 protein: CASSFFGTSSYEQYF. The CDR3 DNA sequence: TGTGCCAGCAGTTTTTTCGGGACTAGTTCCTACGAGCAGTACTTC.

This chain uses TRBV29-1 with TRBJ2-1; D gene unclear. The germline CDR1 and CDR2 sequences are SQVTM and ANQGSEA. Deletions cut 6 bases from V and 4 bases from J, with 7 bases between. The CDR3 runs to 11 residues. CDR3 region: CSVRDYNEQFF. The CDR3 DNA reads TGCAGCGTAAGGGATTACAATGAGCAGTTCTTC.

The V call is TRBV10-2, the J call TRBJ2-1, with D uncertain. The ends were cut back, 3 bases at V and 10 bases at J, with 16 bases in the middle. This CDR3 region has 14 residues. Germline CDR1 and CDR2: WSHSY and SAAADI. CDR3 sequence reads: CASSELRSSYEQFF. The CDR3 DNA is TGCGCCAGCAGTGAATTACGGAGCTCCTACGAGCAGTTCTTC.

This clonotype was observed a handful of times. The chain combines TRBV28 with TRBJ2-7; D ambiguous. V was shortened by 5 bases and J by 0 bases, with 17 bases between the two germline ends. Germline CDR1 is MDHEN and CDR2 is SYDVKM. The CDR3 length is 16 residues. The CDR3 nucleotides read TGTGCCAGCAGTCTTGATACAGTTAAGAGCTCCTACGAGCAGTACTTC. Protein sequence: CASSLDTVKSSYEQYF.